Reported below is one T cell receptor (beta chain). The clone's antigen remains unknown. Base-call qualities are not available, and no considerably larger clone is one nucleotide away. The data were taken from a study of shared clonotypes between healthy human individuals (dated by TCRdb to between 2020 and 2021). About the investigation overall: A few men and two women, aged 18 to 49 years, made up the cohort. Between about 0.8 and 9 billion PBMCs per donor were obtained by leukapheresis. Blood TCR repertoires of a handful of healthy adults were deeply sequenced to estimate repertoire size and the extent of clonotype sharing between individuals. Different laboratories and diverse techniques were used to prepare libraries and sequence TCR repertoires, to increase sequencing depth and limit assay-specific biases. For each donor, CD4 naive and CD4 memory were each given three plates, CD8 naive was given two plates, and CD8 memory was given one plate. Overall results and qualifications from the work: Even with the large sequencing depth, rarefaction of the sorted-subset datasets indicated that sequencing was incomplete. Compared with non-shared clonotypes, clonotypes shared by all four sorted-subset donors had higher generation probabilities. The genetic and exposure-history diversity represented was limited by the small number of donors. Naive subsets generally had larger estimated clonotype richness than memory subsets. Pairwise subsampling led to the expectation that sequencing depth would affect the degree of clonotype sharing among donors. Sampling was restricted to blood, and TCR repertoires in tissues likely differ from the TCR repertoires found in blood. Across a handful of donors, roughly 5.4% of naive CD4, roughly 3.4% of naive CD8, under 2.5% of memory CD4, and 0.4% to 0.45% of memory CD8 clonotypes were shared.

Taken from cysteine to phenylalanine, the CDR3 has 13 residues. The entry retains the CDR3 DNA only, 39 bases that are in frame from base 1. CDR1 and CDR2, per the germline V gene, are SGHRS and YFSETQ. V is cut back by 4 bases and J by 7 bases, with 4 bases in the junction unmatched. Using the deep immunoSEQ assay, TCR CDR3 regions were amplified from genomic DNA by multiplex PCR. Extracted genomic DNA from each cell subset was spread evenly across all wells of several immunoSEQ 96-well plates, with each plate serving as a replicate. Each replicate PCR for sorted subsets received roughly 0.2 ug genomic DNA, equal to about 30,000 T cell genomes. Purified libraries were measured with a Qubit 3.0 fluorometer, size-checked on a Bioanalyzer 2100, and measured again with the KAPA Library Quantification kit. A separate single-read 150-cycle Illumina NextSeq 550 flow cell was used to sequence each immunoSEQ 96-well plate. In the authors' own workflow: The immunoSEQ output contained only junctional sequences without quality scores, so filtering could not match that applied to full-length reads. To assign V/J genes and CDR3, sequences were annotated against IMGT germline references using PyIR, a Python wrapper for IgBLAST v1.9. Reads with weak V/J assignments (E-value above 1e-6), missing CDR3, stop codons, out-of-frame junctions, or ambiguous translated residues were removed. A V3J clonotype was defined by an identical inferred V gene, J gene, and CDR3 amino acid sequence. Percentage overlap between repertoires was computed as shared unique clonotypes divided by the size of the smaller repertoire. Repertoire richness was assessed with RTK rarefaction, the Chao1 estimator, and Recon v2.1 estimates of unobserved clonotypes. Generation probabilities were computed with OLGA for all TCRbeta clonotypes obtained by the gDNA method from several donors. TCRdb re-hosts the immuneACCESS table, in-frame sequences only. Its copies lack some clones; in the studies checked, an unresolved V gene accounts for under half of them, and the cause for the rest is not known. The V and J calls and clone size are taken from that table; D and trimming were inferred from the DNA. The table for this sample lists around 2.1 million clones; under 97% of them were counted only once. The ten most abundant clones make up 0.1% to 0.15% of the sample.

Donors were healthy HIV-negative adults with no recently reported acute infections or vaccinations. Every donor was a Caucasian adult living in Nashville, Tennessee, USA. CD4+ T cells were enriched by magnetic negative selection; naive cells were then positively selected on CD45RA, and the negative fraction formed the memory subset. Blood was obtained by leukapheresis, after which PBMCs were separated by Ficoll-Histopaque density gradient centrifugation and cryopreserved in liquid nitrogen vapor phase. Analytical flow cytometry was used to check the purity and quantity of each magnetically sorted T cell population. Each sorted fraction had its genomic DNA isolated and then quantified by UV absorbance on a Nanodrop 2000c.

The sequence was obtained from a man younger than 35 in good health. The sample was naive CD4+ T cells sorted from blood. Interpreted using the paper, the cell subset or site label stands for: CD45RA+ positively selected. Recombination linked TRBV5-1 to TRBJ1-2, with 10 middle bases fitting TRBD1. The CDR3 region: CASSRTGGVGYTF. The bases read TGCGCCAGCAGCAGGACAGGGGGAGTTGGCTACACCTTC.